These 23 T cell receptor beta chains were sequenced from one sample in a study of graft-versus-host responses after intestinal transplantation. For these TCRs, the target antigens are not known. Profiling relied on immunoSEQ multiplex PCR, and the TCRdb table lists in-frame clones only, not all of them. The sample holds some 150,000 clones; 80% to 95% are singletons and the top ten take about 0.18%. The input for sequencing was unstimulated CD4+ T cells sorted from spleen or lymph node cells, taken before intestinal transplant. The receptor source for this set is a human donor who received an intestinal transplant.

In DNA, the CDR3 is TGTGCCAGCAGCTTAAGCGGACTAGCGGGATACAATGAGCAGTTCTTC. Protein product: CASSLSGLAGYNEQFF. V usage is TRBV7-3 and J usage is TRBJ2-1; 12 nucleotides line up with TRBD2. The trim removed 1 base at V and 4 bases at J, leaving 2 bases unmatched. The CDR3 consists of 16 residues. Germline CDR1 reads SGHTA; CDR2 reads FQGTGA. The complete variable domain, with remaining parts taken from reference TRBV7-3 and TRBJ2-1, reads GAGVSQTPSNKVTEKGKYVELRCDPISGHTALYWYRQSLGQGPEFLIYFQGTGAADDSGLPNDRFFAVRPEGSVSTLKIQRTERGDSAVYLCASSLSGLAGYNEQFFGPGTRLTVL.

This chain joins TRBV5-4 and TRBJ2-7; the D gene could be TRBD1 or TRBD2 (5 bases each). CDR1 SGHNT and CDR2 YYREEE come from the germline V gene (reference sequence). V lost 3 bases and J 0 bases, leaving 13 bases between the germline ends. The CDR3 has 15 amino acids. The CDR3 region has the DNA TGTGCCAGCAGCTCGTCGGGGCTTAGCTCCTACGAGCAGTACTTC. Residues: CASSSSGLSSYEQYF.

This clone was observed a single time. This chain uses TRBV5-1 with TRBJ2-7; 8 positions agree with TRBD2. The length of the CDR3 is 13 residues. The V and J ends lost 4 bases and 2 bases, in that order; junction bases with no gene match: 2. From germline, CDR1 is SGHRS and CDR2 YFSETQ. DNA for the CDR3: TGCGCCAGCAGCCGGGAGGGAACCTACGAGCAGTACTTC. It codes for CASSREGTYEQYF. Combining the CDR3 with reference TRBV5-1 and TRBJ2-7 gives the whole variable domain KAGVTQTPRYLIKTRGQQVTLSCSPISGHRSVSWYQQTPGQGLQFLFEYFSETQRNKGNFPGRFSGRQFSNSRSEMNVSTLELGDSALYLCASSREGTYEQYFGPGTRLTVT.

The chain uses TRBV7-2 and TRBJ2-3, with a tentative D call TRBD2 (6 bases). Trimming left V 3 bases short and J 0 bases short, with 10 bases between. Germline V gene lookup returns CDR1 SGHTA and CDR2 FQGNSA. There are 15 residues in the CDR3. CDR3 nucleotides: TGTGCCAGCAGCTTTAGCGGAAAGAGCACAGATACGCAGTATTTT. It codes for CASSFSGKSTDTQYF.

V and J are TRBV7-2 and TRBJ2-7; 8 bases fit TRBD1. J lost 7 bases, V lost 1 base, and 6 bases had no gene match. CDR1 and CDR2 (germline): SGHTA, FQGNSA. The CDR3 extends over 14 amino acids. CDR3 protein: CASSLVTGEEEQYF. Written as DNA, the CDR3 is TGTGCCAGCAGCTTAGTGACAGGGGAGGAGGAGCAGTACTTC.

This clone was detected only once. V gene TRBV7-3 combines with J gene TRBJ1-1, with TRBD1 as a possible D gene (5 bases). This CDR3 contains 14 residues. CDR1 is SGHTA, CDR2 FQGTGA, per germline. The ends were cut back, 2 bases at V and 10 bases at J, with 17 bases in the middle. The CDR3 nucleotides read TGTGCCAGCAGCTTATTAGGTCGGCAGGGAGTAGCTTTCTTT. Translation: CASSLLGRQGVAFF. The variable domain in full, completed from reference TRBV7-3 and TRBJ1-1, reads GAGVSQTPSNKVTEKGKYVELRCDPISGHTALYWYRQSLGQGPEFLIYFQGTGAADDSGLPNDRFFAVRPEGSVSTLKIQRTERGDSAVYLCASSLLGRQGVAFFGQGTRLTVV.

The CDR3 region is CASSLGGYYEQYF. As DNA, the CDR3 is TGTGCCAGCAGCTTAGGGGGCTACTACGAGCAGTACTTC. The chain combines TRBV7-9 with TRBJ2-7; weak D call: TRBD1 (5 bases). There are 13 residues in the CDR3. The germline V gene has CDR1 SEHNR and CDR2 FQNEAQ (reference sequence). Trimming pared 1 base from V and 3 bases from J, leaving 7 bases between.

This rearrangement joins TRBV28 to TRBJ1-2, with 7 bases lining up with TRBD1. The V gene's germline CDR1 is MDHEN and CDR2 SYDVKM. The trim removed 6 bases at V and 4 bases at J, leaving 8 bases unmatched. The CDR3 loop spans 14 amino acids. The CDR3 nucleotides read TGTGCCAGCAGACCTAATGGACAGGTCTATGGCTACACCTTC. Translation: CASRPNGQVYGYTF.

V is TRBV19 and J is TRBJ1-5, with 7 bases fitting TRBD1. CDR1 is LNHDA and CDR2 is SQIVND in the germline V gene (reference sequence). Trimming took 5 bases from V and 5 from J; bases not matched to a gene: 9. This CDR3 region has 15 residues. The CDR3 sequence is CASSEDREVDQPQHF. The CDR3, as DNA: TGTGCCAGTAGTGAAGACAGGGAAGTGGATCAGCCCCAGCATTTT.

This sequence joins TRBV5-1 and TRBJ1-5; tentative D call: TRBD1 (5 bases). Looked up from germline, CDR1 is SGHRS and CDR2 is YFSETQ. The CDR3 is 16 residues long. Trimming shortened V by 1 base and J by 0 bases, and 11 bases separated the two germline ends. CDR3 residues: CASSLSTGDSNQPQHF. The CDR3 DNA reads TGCGCCAGCAGCTTGTCTACAGGCGATAGCAATCAGCCCCAGCATTTT.

V usage is TRBV28 and J usage is TRBJ2-6; D not resolved. Trimming took 6 bases from V and 0 from J, leaving 12 bases between them. Germline CDR1 and CDR2: MDHEN and SYDVKM. This CDR3 has 16 amino acids. The CDR3 loop reads CASSLWQVSGANVLTF. As DNA, the CDR3 is TGTGCCAGCAGCCTTTGGCAGGTCTCTGGGGCCAACGTCCTGACTTTC.

The gene calls are TRBV5-1 and TRBJ2-1; TRBD2 agrees at 7 bases. The length of the CDR3 is 15 residues. The junction had 6 bases not matched to a gene; V was cut back by 0 bases and J by 6 bases. CDR1 SGHRS and CDR2 YFSETQ come from the germline V gene. In DNA form, the CDR3 reads TGCGCCAGCAGCTTGGTCCAGGGAGGGCCCAATGAGCAGTTCTTC. Translating gives CASSLVQGGPNEQFF.

The gene calls are TRBV12-5 and TRBJ1-2; D remains ambiguous. The V gene lost 3 bases and the J gene lost 5 bases, with 7 bases spanning the gap. There are 12 residues in the CDR3. Germline-derived CDR1 and CDR2 are LGHNT and FRNRAP. This chain's CDR3 is CASGFSGYGYTF. The CDR3 DNA reads as TGTGCTAGTGGTTTTTCCGGATATGGCTACACCTTC.

V and J are TRBV4-2 and TRBJ2-2; weak D call: TRBD2 (6 bases). Germline V gene lookup returns CDR1 LGHNA and CDR2 YNFKEQ. The V gene lost 1 base and the J gene lost 4 bases, with 13 bases spanning the gap. The CDR3 loop spans 16 amino acids. CDR3 coding DNA: TGTGCCAGCAGCCAAGGTCGGGCGGGATCCACCGGGGAGCTGTTTTTT. Translated, it gives CASSQGRAGSTGELFF.

The chain uses TRBV7-9 and TRBJ2-5; D is uncertain. Germline values: CDR1 SEHNR, CDR2 FQNEAQ (reference sequence). With 3 bases removed from V and 4 bases from J, the gap between germline ends came to 15 bases. The CDR3 contains 15 residues. CDR3 bases: TGTGCCAGCAGCTTTCTCTCGGGCAGAGGAGAGACCCAGTACTTC. It yields the protein CASSFLSGRGETQYF.

The genes are TRBV6-1 and TRBJ2-7; unclear D gene. V dropped 4 bases and J dropped 6 bases, with 10 bases sitting between them. CDR1 and CDR2 (germline): MNHNS, SASEGT. CDR3 length: 12 amino acids. CDR3 nucleotides: TGTGCCAGCAGTGCCTTAGTGAGCGAGCAGTACTTC. It encodes CASSALVSEQYF.

The V call is TRBV19, the J call TRBJ2-7; 7 positions match TRBD2. Trimming removed 3 bases from V and 2 bases from J; junction bases left unmatched: 4. Germline values: CDR1 LNHDA, CDR2 SQIVND (reference sequence). The CDR3 length is 14 residues. For the CDR3, the DNA is TGTGCCAGTAGTATTACCCGGGAGGCCTACGAGCAGTACTTC. This gives the protein CASSITREAYEQYF.

Only one count was recorded for this clone. The CDR3 nucleotides are TGCGCCAGCAGCTTTAAACGCGGGGCTAACACCGGGGAGCTGTTTTTT. It codes for CASSFKRGANTGELFF. The genes are TRBV5-1 and TRBJ2-2, with D perhaps TRBD2 (6 bases). V shed 2 bases and J shed 2 bases, with 13 bases lying between them. The CDR3 spans 16 residues. Germline V gene data show CDR1 as SGHRS and CDR2 as YFSETQ.

V usage is TRBV30 and J usage is TRBJ1-2; possibly TRBD1 for D (5 bases). Trimming cost V 1 base and J 7 bases, with 16 bases left between them. The CDR3 extends over 14 amino acids. Germline lookup yields CDR1 GTSNPN and CDR2 SVGIG (reference sequence). The DNA of the CDR3 is TGTGCCTGGAGTGGGGGCGGGGGAGGCTCTGGCTACACCTTC. Amino acid sequence: CAWSGGGGGSGYTF.

CDR3 in DNA: TGTGCCAGCAGCCGCGGACAGGACCTCTATGGCTACACCTTC. Amino acid sequence: CASSRGQDLYGYTF. This sequence joins TRBV6-1 and TRBJ1-2; 7 bases line up with TRBD1. V lost 6 bases and J lost 4; bases outside the gene matches: 8. CDR3 length: 14 residues. Germline lookup yields CDR1 MNHNS and CDR2 SASEGT.

The rearrangement uses TRBV7-9 and TRBJ1-4; 10 bases map to TRBD1. V shed 5 bases and J 7 bases; nucleotides not matched to a gene: 4. The CDR3 totals 14 residues. Germline assignment: CDR1 SEHNR and CDR2 FQNEAQ (reference sequence). Here the CDR3 DNA reads TGTGCCAGCAGCAACCGGGACAGGGGTGAAAAACTGTTTTTT. It is translated as CASSNRDRGEKLFF. Complete variable domain (other parts from reference TRBV7-9 and TRBJ1-4): DTGVSQNPRHKITKRGQNVTFRCDPISEHNRLYWYRQTLGQGPEFLTYFQNEAQLEKSRLLSDRFSAERPKGSFSTLEIQRTEQGDSAMYLCASSNRDRGEKLFFGSGTQLSVL.

This chain joins TRBV18 and TRBJ1-5, with no clear D. Between the trimmed V and J ends, which lost 2 bases and 6 bases, there was a span of 5 bases. CDR3 length equals 12 residues. CDR1 is KGHSH and CDR2 is LQKENI in the germline V gene. As DNA, the CDR3 is TGTGCCAGCTCACCAAGAGGTCAGCCCCAGCATTTT. This translates into CASSPRGQPQHF.

The V and J genes are TRBV28 and TRBJ2-7, with D possibly being TRBD1 or TRBD2 (5 bases each). Per germline, CDR1 MDHEN and CDR2 SYDVKM. V gave up 1 base and J gave up 2 bases, with 12 bases separating them. The CDR3 is made up of 15 amino acids. CDR3 coding DNA: TGTGCCAGCAGTTTATCGTGGGACGGCACCTACGAGCAGTACTTC. It yields the protein CASSLSWDGTYEQYF.